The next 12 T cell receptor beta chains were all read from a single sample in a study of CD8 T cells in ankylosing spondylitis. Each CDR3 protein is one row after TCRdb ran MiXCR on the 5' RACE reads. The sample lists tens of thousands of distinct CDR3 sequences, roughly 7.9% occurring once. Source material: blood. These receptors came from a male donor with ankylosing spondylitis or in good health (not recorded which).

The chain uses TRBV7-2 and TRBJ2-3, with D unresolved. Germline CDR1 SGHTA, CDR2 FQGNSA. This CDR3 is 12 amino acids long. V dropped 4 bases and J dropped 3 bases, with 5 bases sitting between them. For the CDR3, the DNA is TGTGCCAGCAGCTCAAGGACAGATACGCAGTATTTT. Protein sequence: CASSSRTDTQYF.

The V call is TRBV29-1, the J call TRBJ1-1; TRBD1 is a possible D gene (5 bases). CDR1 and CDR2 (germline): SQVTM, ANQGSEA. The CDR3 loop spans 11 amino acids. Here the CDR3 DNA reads TGCTCTACGGGGGGAAACACTGAAGCTTTCTTT. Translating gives CSTGGNTEAFF.

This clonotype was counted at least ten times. The DNA of the CDR3 is TGCGCCAGCAGCGACCCAATGAACACCATATATTTT. Encoded protein: CASSDPMNTIYF. This rearrangement joins TRBV5-1 to TRBJ1-3, with D hard to call. Trimming took off 4 bases at V and 7 bases at J, with 9 bases between the two ends. CDR3 length equals 12 residues. In germline, CDR1 is SGHRS, CDR2 YFSETQ.

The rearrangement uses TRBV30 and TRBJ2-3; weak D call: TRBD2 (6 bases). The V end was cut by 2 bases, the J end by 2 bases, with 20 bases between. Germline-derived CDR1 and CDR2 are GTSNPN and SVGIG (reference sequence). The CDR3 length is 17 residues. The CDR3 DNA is TGTGCCTGGAGTCTAAATGGAGGGACTTATTACACAGATACGCAGTATTTT. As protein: CAWSLNGGTYYTDTQYF.

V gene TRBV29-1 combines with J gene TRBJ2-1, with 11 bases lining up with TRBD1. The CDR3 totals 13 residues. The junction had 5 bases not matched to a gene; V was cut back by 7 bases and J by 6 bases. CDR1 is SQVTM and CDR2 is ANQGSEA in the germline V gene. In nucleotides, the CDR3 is TGCAGCGCAGGGACAGGGGGTGGCAATGAGCAGTTCTTC. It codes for CSAGTGGGNEQFF.

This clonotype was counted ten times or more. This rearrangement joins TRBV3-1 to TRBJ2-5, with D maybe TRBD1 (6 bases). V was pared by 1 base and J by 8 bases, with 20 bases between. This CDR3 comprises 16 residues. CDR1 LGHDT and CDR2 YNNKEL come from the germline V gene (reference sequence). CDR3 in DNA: TGTGCCAGCAGCCAAGTGTTACAGGGCGCCCAGGGAACCCAGTACTTC. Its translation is CASSQVLQGAQGTQYF.

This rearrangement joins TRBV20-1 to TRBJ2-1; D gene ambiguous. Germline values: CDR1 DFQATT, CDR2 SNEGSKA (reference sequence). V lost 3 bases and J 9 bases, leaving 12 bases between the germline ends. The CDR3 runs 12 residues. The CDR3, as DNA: TGCAGTGCTAGGCGAAAGGGTGGTGAGCAGTTCTTC. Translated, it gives CSARRKGGEQFF.

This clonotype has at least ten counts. CDR3 protein: CASSMGTGWTEAFF. CDR3 nucleotide sequence: TGTGCCAGCAGTATGGGGACAGGGTGGACTGAAGCTTTCTTT. The rearrangement uses TRBV2 and TRBJ1-1; TRBD1 agrees at 9 bases. Trimming cost V 5 bases and J 5 bases; bases outside gene matches: 6. Germline V gene lookup returns CDR1 SNHLY and CDR2 FYNNEI. The CDR3 contains 14 residues.

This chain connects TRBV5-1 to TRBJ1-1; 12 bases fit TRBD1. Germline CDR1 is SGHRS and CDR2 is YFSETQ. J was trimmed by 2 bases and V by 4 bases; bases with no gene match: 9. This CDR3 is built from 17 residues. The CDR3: CASSQGTGGDLNTEAFF. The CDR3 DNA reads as TGCGCCAGCAGCCAAGGGACAGGGGGCGACCTAAACACTGAAGCTTTCTTT.

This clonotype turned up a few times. CDR3 DNA: TGTGCCAGCAGGTCCCAAAACACCGGGGAGCTGTTTTTT. Its translation is CASRSQNTGELFF. The rearrangement links TRBV11-1 to TRBJ2-2, with no clear D. The CDR3 length is 13 residues. Germline-derived CDR1 and CDR2 are SGHAT and FQDESV (reference sequence). V gave up 6 bases and J gave up 2 bases, with 7 bases separating them.

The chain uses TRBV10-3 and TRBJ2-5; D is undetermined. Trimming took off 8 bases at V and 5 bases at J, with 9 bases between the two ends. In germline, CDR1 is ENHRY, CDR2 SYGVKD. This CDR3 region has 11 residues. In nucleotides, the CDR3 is TGTGCCATCTCCGACGACGAGACCCAGTACTTC. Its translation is CAISDDETQYF.

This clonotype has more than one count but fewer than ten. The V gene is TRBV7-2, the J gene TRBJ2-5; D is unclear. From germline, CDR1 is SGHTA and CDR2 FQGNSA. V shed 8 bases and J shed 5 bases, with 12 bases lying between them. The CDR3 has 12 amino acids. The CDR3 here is CASAAAGETQYF. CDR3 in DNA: TGTGCCAGCGCGGCGGCCGGGGAGACCCAGTACTTC.